The rows below give T cell receptor beta chains drawn from one sample of a study of CD8+CD57+ T cells in acquired aplastic anemia. TCRdb reprocessed the reads via MiXCR and lists one record per CDR3 protein. The data show approximately 160,000 distinct CDR3 sequences, less than 50% seen once. The sequenced sample was sorted CD4+, CD8+, or CD8+CD57+ T cells (not recorded which) from PBMCs. These TCRs come from a human donor with aplastic anemia. The CDR3 runs from the conserved cysteine through the conserved F or W. The D gene is left open where the match is weak. Only part of the rows carry a size: once, few, many, or a class if the clone is expanded.

NA | NA | TRBJ1-2 | TRBV28 | CASSSGIGYTF | TGTGCCAGCAGTTCCGGCATCGGCTACACCTTC
NA | NA | TRBJ1-2 | TRBV7-9 | CASSLGPNYGYTF | TGTGCCAGCAGCTTAGGCCCTAACTATGGCTACACCTTC
NA | NA | TRBJ2-1 | TRBV29-1 | CSVDSGGYNEQFF | TGCAGCGTTGACTCGGGTGGCTACAATGAGCAGTTCTTC
TRBD1 | few | TRBJ1-6 | TRBV6-5 | CASSSGQGGSPLHF | TGTGCCAGCAGTTCGGGACAGGGCGGGAGCCCCCTCCACTTT
NA | once | TRBJ1-5 | TRBV29-1 | CSVGGTGGQPQHF | TGCAGCGTAGGAGGGACGGGGGGTCAGCCCCAGCACTTT
NA | NA | TRBJ2-2 | TRBV2 | CASNRDIGELFF | TGTGCCAGCAACCGGGACATCGGGGAGCTGTTTTTT
NA | NA | TRBJ1-5 | TRBV15 | CATSPWGTHGEYQPQHF | TGTGCCACCAGCCCCTGGGGGACGCATGGCGAATATCAGCCCCAGCATTTT
NA | many | TRBJ2-2 | TRBV12-3/TRBV12-4 | CASSFSPQKGTGELFF | TGTGCCAGCAGTTTTTCACCCCAAAAGGGAACCGGGGAGCTGTTTTTT
NA | many | TRBJ2-6 | TRBV4-3 | CASSQDGGGANVLTF | TGCGCCAGCAGCCAAGACGGCGGTGGGGCCAACGTCCTGACTTTC
NA | NA | TRBJ1-2 | TRBV12-3/TRBV12-4 | CASSTRQSSYGYTF | TGTGCCAGCAGTACCCGACAGTCATCTTATGGCTACACCTTC
TRBD2 | NA | TRBJ2-1 | TRBV24-1 | CATSRGSGRASEQFF | TGTGCCACCAGTCGGGGGAGCGGGAGGGCCAGTGAGCAGTTCTTC
TRBD1 | NA | TRBJ1-2 | TRBV7-8 | CASASGQSYGYTF | TGTGCCAGCGCCTCGGGACAGTCCTATGGCTACACCTTC
NA | many | TRBJ1-3 | TRBV12-3/TRBV12-4 | CASRNIPTVSGNTIYF | TGTGCCAGCAGGAACATACCTACGGTGTCTGGAAACACCATATATTTT
NA | many | TRBJ1-2 | TRBV12-3/TRBV12-4 | CASSLRLGYGYTF | TGTGCCAGCAGTCTCAGGTTAGGCTATGGCTACACCTTC
NA | few | TRBJ1-5 | TRBV2 | CASSERQGGNQPQHF | TGTGCCAGCAGTGAAAGGCAGGGTGGCAATCAGCCCCAGCATTTT
NA | few | TRBJ1-3 | TRBV2 | CASSLGWSGNTIYF | TGTGCCAGCAGTTTAGGGTGGTCTGGAAACACCATATATTTT
NA | NA | TRBJ2-7 | TRBV7-6 | CASSSASAAYEQHF | TGTGCCAGCAGCTCTGCGTCCGCCGCCTACGAGCAGCACTTC
NA | NA | TRBJ2-2 | TRBV10-3 | CASREGKLNTGELFF | TGTGCCAGCAGAGAGGGCAAGCTGAACACCGGGGAGCTGTTTTTT
NA | NA | TRBJ1-2 | TRBV25-1 | CASSAGRSDRGYTF | TGTGCCAGCAGTGCCGGACGGTCGGATCGAGGCTACACCTTC
NA | few | TRBJ1-2 | TRBV19 | CASSLTVNYGYTF | TGTGCCAGCAGTTTGACAGTAAACTATGGCTACACCTTC
NA | many | TRBJ1-2 | TRBV12-3/TRBV12-4 | CASSRTESVYGYTF | TGTGCCAGCAGCAGGACTGAGTCGGTCTATGGCTACACCTTC
NA | once | TRBJ1-2 | TRBV10-3 | CAISAPGRGYTF | TGTGCCATCAGTGCCCCCGGGCGAGGCTACACCTTC
NA | NA | TRBJ1-6 | TRBV14 | CASSQVGALHF | TGTGCCAGCAGCCAAGTCGGAGCCCTCCACTTT
NA | NA | TRBJ1-1 | TRBV15 | CATSRDRQLNTEASF | TGTGCCACCAGCAGAGATCGACAGTTGAACACTGAAGCTTCCTTT
TRBD1 | few | TRBJ1-4 | TRBV28 | CASSDRVTNEKLFF | TGTGCCAGCAGTGACAGGGTTACTAATGAAAAACTGTTTTTT
TRBD1 | many | TRBJ1-6 | TRBV30 | CAWSQGTTPLHF | TGTGCCTGGTCACAGGGGACGACACCCCTCCACTTT
NA | many | TRBJ1-5 | TRBV19 | CASSQDRRKPQHF | TGTGCCAGTAGCCAGGACAGAAGGAAGCCCCAGCATTTT
NA | NA | TRBJ1-1 | TRBV29-1 | CSVEVTGGTEAFF | TGCAGCGTTGAAGTGACAGGTGGAACTGAAGCTTTCTTT
TRBD1 | NA | TRBJ1-6 | TRBV25-1 | CASSESGQGSTPLHF | TGTGCCAGCAGTGAATCGGGACAGGGTAGTACACCCCTCCACTTT